These T cell receptor beta chains were read from a single sample in a study of multiple sclerosis patients with progressive multifocal leukoencephalopathy. Generated by immunoSEQ multiplex PCR, the TCRdb table keeps only in-frame clones and is missing some. The repertoire holds about 28,000 clones, with 90% as singletons. Material: PBMCs, obtained from a patient treated with natalizumab. Every receptor here comes from a human donor with multiple sclerosis. CDR3s include the opening cysteine and the closing phenylalanine or tryptophan. D genes are given only for firm matches. Size tells how often a clone was seen (once, few, many) or the class of an expanded clone, and some rows leave it out.

clone_size: NA
j_call: TRBJ2-2
v_call: TRBV6-5
d_call: TRBD1
cdr3_nt: TGTGCCAGCATTGGAGGACAGGGGAACACCGGGGAGCTGTTTTTT
cdr3_aa: CASIGGQGNTGELFF

clone_size: NA
j_call: TRBJ1-5
v_call: TRBV2
d_call: NA
cdr3_nt: TGTGCCAGCAGTACGGAAACTTATAGCAATCAGCCCCAGCATTTT
cdr3_aa: CASSTETYSNQPQHF

clone_size: NA
j_call: TRBJ2-5
v_call: TRBV6-5
d_call: NA
cdr3_nt: TGTGCCAGCAGTTATGAGACAGGAGAGGTGCAGACCCAGTACTTC
cdr3_aa: CASSYETGEVQTQYF

clone_size: NA
j_call: TRBJ2-7
v_call: TRBV2
d_call: NA
cdr3_nt: TGTGCCAGCAGCGCCCTGAACTACGAGCAGTACTTC
cdr3_aa: CASSALNYEQYF

clone_size: NA
j_call: TRBJ2-5
v_call: TRBV7-2
d_call: TRBD1
cdr3_nt: TGTGCCAGCGCTCGAGGGGGCGGCCAAGAGACCCAGTACTTC
cdr3_aa: CASARGGGQETQYF

clone_size: NA
j_call: TRBJ2-7
v_call: TRBV30
d_call: NA
cdr3_nt: TGTGCCTGGAGTGGGACAGTGAGATACGAGCAGTACTTC
cdr3_aa: CAWSGTVRYEQYF

clone_size: NA
j_call: TRBJ2-1
v_call: TRBV14
d_call: NA
cdr3_nt: TGTGCCAGCAGTGTCAGGGATTTACCCAATGAGCAGTTCTTC
cdr3_aa: CASSVRDLPNEQFF

clone_size: few
j_call: TRBJ1-5
v_call: TRBV6-1
d_call: NA
cdr3_nt: TGTGCCAGCAGTGTATGGACGGAGGATCAGCCCCAGCATTTT
cdr3_aa: CASSVWTEDQPQHF

clone_size: NA
j_call: TRBJ1-4
v_call: TRBV30
d_call: NA
cdr3_nt: TGTGCCTGGAGTGGGACCAGTGAAAAACTGTTTTTT
cdr3_aa: CAWSGTSEKLFF

clone_size: NA
j_call: TRBJ1-5
v_call: TRBV30
d_call: NA
cdr3_nt: TGTGCCTGGAGTCCCTCCAATCAGCCCCAGCATTTT
cdr3_aa: CAWSPSNQPQHF

clone_size: NA
j_call: TRBJ2-7
v_call: TRBV6-5
d_call: TRBD1
cdr3_nt: TGTGCCAGCAGTTATAACCGGGACAGGGGGACCAACGAGCAGTACTTC
cdr3_aa: CASSYNRDRGTNEQYF

clone_size: NA
j_call: TRBJ2-3
v_call: TRBV18
d_call: NA
cdr3_nt: TGTGCCAGCTCACCACCGTCGGATTCAGATACGCAGTATTTT
cdr3_aa: CASSPPSDSDTQYF

clone_size: few
j_call: TRBJ1-2
v_call: TRBV27
d_call: TRBD1
cdr3_nt: TGTGCCAGCAGTCTCTTCGGACAGGGACGGGGCTATGGCTACACCTTC
cdr3_aa: CASSLFGQGRGYGYTF

clone_size: NA
j_call: TRBJ2-1
v_call: TRBV28
d_call: NA
cdr3_nt: TGTGCCAGTCGGTTGACGAACGCGTACAATGAGCAGTTCTTC
cdr3_aa: CASRLTNAYNEQFF

clone_size: NA
j_call: TRBJ1-4
v_call: TRBV9
d_call: NA
cdr3_nt: TGTGCCAGCAGCGTAGGTCAGTCCGGAGCTAATGAAAAACTGTTTTTT
cdr3_aa: CASSVGQSGANEKLFF

clone_size: NA
j_call: TRBJ2-1
v_call: TRBV7-2
d_call: TRBD2
cdr3_nt: TGTGCCAGCAGCTTAGGAGGCTCCGGACTAGCTTTATTGCAGTTCTTC
cdr3_aa: CASSLGGSGLALLQFF

clone_size: NA
j_call: TRBJ2-7
v_call: TRBV6-5
d_call: NA
cdr3_nt: TGTGCCAGCAGTTACTCTCCGACAGCCTACGAGCAGTACTTC
cdr3_aa: CASSYSPTAYEQYF

clone_size: NA
j_call: TRBJ2-2
v_call: TRBV4-2
d_call: NA
cdr3_nt: TGTGCCAGCAGCCAAACCACAGGCGATAGCGGGGAGCTGTTTTTT
cdr3_aa: CASSQTTGDSGELFF

clone_size: NA
j_call: TRBJ2-7
v_call: TRBV7-9
d_call: TRBD2
cdr3_nt: TGTGCCAGCAGCGTGGGACTAGCGGGGGAGGCCTACGAGCAGTACTTC
cdr3_aa: CASSVGLAGEAYEQYF

clone_size: NA
j_call: TRBJ2-1
v_call: TRBV2
d_call: TRBD1
cdr3_nt: TGTGCCAGCAGTGCCCCGTCAGGGGGCTACAATGAGCAGTTCTTC
cdr3_aa: CASSAPSGGYNEQFF

clone_size: NA
j_call: TRBJ1-4
v_call: TRBV7-8
d_call: NA
cdr3_nt: TGTGCCAGCAGCCCAAAACAGGGTCGTCAGGGGACTAATGAAAAACTGTTTTTT
cdr3_aa: CASSPKQGRQGTNEKLFF

clone_size: NA
j_call: TRBJ1-2
v_call: TRBV10-3
d_call: NA
cdr3_nt: TGTGCCATCACTAACGAGAGGGTTAACTATGGCTACACCTTC
cdr3_aa: CAITNERVNYGYTF

clone_size: NA
j_call: TRBJ1-5
v_call: TRBV28
d_call: NA
cdr3_nt: TGTGCCAGCTGTCAGGGACGGCAGCCCCAGCATTTT
cdr3_aa: CASCQGRQPQHF

clone_size: NA
j_call: TRBJ2-3
v_call: TRBV15
d_call: NA
cdr3_nt: TGTGCCACCAGCAGAGACACAGATACGCAGTATTTT
cdr3_aa: CATSRDTDTQYF

clone_size: NA
j_call: TRBJ1-3
v_call: TRBV6-1
d_call: NA
cdr3_nt: TGTGCCAGCGGTTTAGTGGGAAACACCATATATTTT
cdr3_aa: CASGLVGNTIYF

clone_size: NA
j_call: TRBJ1-4
v_call: TRBV7-2
d_call: NA
cdr3_nt: TGTGCCAGCAGCCTGCAGGGGCGCCGGAGGAAATTTAATGAAAAACTGTTTTTT
cdr3_aa: CASSLQGRRRKFNEKLFF

clone_size: NA
j_call: TRBJ2-7
v_call: TRBV21-1
d_call: NA
cdr3_nt: TGTGCCAGCAGCGCCCAGCGGACCAGGAATTCCTACGAGCAGTACTTC
cdr3_aa: CASSAQRTRNSYEQYF

clone_size: NA
j_call: TRBJ2-1
v_call: TRBV9
d_call: TRBD1
cdr3_nt: TGTGCCAGCAGCGAGACAGGGTCAGGTGAGCAGTTCTTC
cdr3_aa: CASSETGSGEQFF

clone_size: NA
j_call: TRBJ1-2
v_call: TRBV5-4
d_call: NA
cdr3_nt: TGTGCCAGCAGACCCCGAATGGGTGTTGGCTACACCTTC
cdr3_aa: CASRPRMGVGYTF

clone_size: NA
j_call: TRBJ1-4
v_call: TRBV30
d_call: TRBD1
cdr3_nt: TGTGCCCGCTCAACAGGGGGATCTGAAAAACTGTTTTTT
cdr3_aa: CARSTGGSEKLFF

clone_size: NA
j_call: TRBJ2-1
v_call: TRBV21-1
d_call: NA
cdr3_nt: TGTGCCAGCAGCAAACCCTGGCGGGGGCCTAACAATGAGCAGTTCTTC
cdr3_aa: CASSKPWRGPNNEQFF

clone_size: NA
j_call: TRBJ1-1
v_call: TRBV6-5
d_call: NA
cdr3_nt: TGTGCCAGCAGTTACTCGGAGGGGGGGAACACTGAAGCTTTCTTT
cdr3_aa: CASSYSEGGNTEAFF

clone_size: once
j_call: TRBJ1-6
v_call: TRBV7-2
d_call: NA
cdr3_nt: TGTGCCAGCAGCCCGGACCCCCCAAATAAGACCCTCCACTTT
cdr3_aa: CASSPDPPNKTLHF

clone_size: once
j_call: TRBJ1-1
v_call: TRBV11-3
d_call: NA
cdr3_nt: TGTGCCAGCACCACCATCTGGAGGGGTGGCACTGAAGCTTTCTTT
cdr3_aa: CASTTIWRGGTEAFF

clone_size: once
j_call: TRBJ2-5
v_call: TRBV7-2
d_call: NA
cdr3_nt: TGTGCCAGCAGCTTAGAACAGGAGTCAACCCAGTACTTC
cdr3_aa: CASSLEQESTQYF

clone_size: once
j_call: TRBJ2-7
v_call: TRBV7-9
d_call: NA
cdr3_nt: TGTGCCAGCAGCTCCCGGGGTCGCAGCTCCTACGAGCAGTACTTC
cdr3_aa: CASSSRGRSSYEQYF

clone_size: NA
j_call: TRBJ2-5
v_call: TRBV4-1
d_call: TRBD1
cdr3_nt: TGCGCCAGCAGCCAGCTTCCGGGACAGCAAGAGACCCAGTACTTC
cdr3_aa: CASSQLPGQQETQYF

clone_size: NA
j_call: TRBJ1-6
v_call: TRBV18
d_call: NA
cdr3_nt: TGTGCCAGCTCCCCTTCAGGGAGATCACCCCTCCACTTT
cdr3_aa: CASSPSGRSPLHF

clone_size: NA
j_call: TRBJ2-1
v_call: TRBV5-8
d_call: NA
cdr3_nt: TGTGCCAGCAGCTTCCCCTGGACAGAACAGTTCTTC
cdr3_aa: CASSFPWTEQFF

clone_size: once
j_call: TRBJ1-6
v_call: TRBV28
d_call: NA
cdr3_nt: TGTGCCAGCAGTTTGGTAGGCAGGGAGGCTTCACCCCTCCACTTT
cdr3_aa: CASSLVGREASPLHF

clone_size: NA
j_call: TRBJ2-6
v_call: TRBV12-5
d_call: NA
cdr3_nt: TGTGCTAGTGGTTTGGTCGGGGCCAACGTCCTGACTTTC
cdr3_aa: CASGLVGANVLTF

clone_size: NA
j_call: TRBJ1-1
v_call: TRBV28
d_call: NA
cdr3_nt: TGTGCCAGCAGCCCCACCAACACTGAAGCTTTCTTT
cdr3_aa: CASSPTNTEAFF

clone_size: NA
j_call: TRBJ2-1
v_call: TRBV7-8
d_call: TRBD2
cdr3_nt: TGTGCCAGCAGCTTAAGACTAGCGGCTGCCTACAATGAGCAGTTCTTC
cdr3_aa: CASSLRLAAAYNEQFF

clone_size: NA
j_call: TRBJ2-6
v_call: TRBV29-1
d_call: NA
cdr3_nt: TGCAGCGTTGAGGAGGGAGGGGGGAATGGTGGGGCCAACGTCCTGACTTTC
cdr3_aa: CSVEEGGGNGGANVLTF

clone_size: NA
j_call: TRBJ2-1
v_call: TRBV5-6
d_call: TRBD2
cdr3_nt: TGTGCCAGCAGCGGAGCGGGGGGCTCCTACAATGAGCAGTTCTTC
cdr3_aa: CASSGAGGSYNEQFF

clone_size: NA
j_call: TRBJ2-7
v_call: TRBV5-1
d_call: TRBD1
cdr3_nt: TGCGCCAGCAGCAGGGGGCTTGAGCAGTACTTC
cdr3_aa: CASSRGLEQYF

clone_size: once
j_call: TRBJ1-5
v_call: TRBV30
d_call: NA
cdr3_nt: TGTGCCTGGAGTGTACGTGGCGAGCAGCCCCAGCATTTT
cdr3_aa: CAWSVRGEQPQHF

clone_size: NA
j_call: TRBJ1-5
v_call: TRBV19
d_call: NA
cdr3_nt: TGTGCCAGTAGTGTTGGCGGAAGCAATCAGCCCCAGCATTTT
cdr3_aa: CASSVGGSNQPQHF

clone_size: NA
j_call: TRBJ2-5
v_call: TRBV19
d_call: TRBD2
cdr3_nt: TGTGCCAGTAGTTTAACGGTTAATAGCGGGGGCCTCCAGACCCAGTACTTC
cdr3_aa: CASSLTVNSGGLQTQYF

clone_size: NA
j_call: TRBJ1-6
v_call: TRBV5-6
d_call: TRBD1
cdr3_nt: TGTGCCAGCAGCTTCGGGACAGGGAATTCACCCCTCCACTTT
cdr3_aa: CASSFGTGNSPLHF

clone_size: NA
j_call: TRBJ2-1
v_call: TRBV25-1
d_call: NA
cdr3_nt: TGTGCCAGCAGTGAATCTCGGGGGCCCTACAATGAGCAGTTCTTC
cdr3_aa: CASSESRGPYNEQFF

clone_size: NA
j_call: TRBJ1-6
v_call: TRBV11-2
d_call: NA
cdr3_nt: TGTGCCAGCAGTGGACGGCCTTTTTCACCCCTCCACTTT
cdr3_aa: CASSGRPFSPLHF

clone_size: NA
j_call: TRBJ2-2
v_call: TRBV4-3
d_call: NA
cdr3_nt: TGCGCCAGCAGCCAAGGGAACACCGGGGAGCTGTTTTTT
cdr3_aa: CASSQGNTGELFF

clone_size: NA
j_call: TRBJ2-5
v_call: TRBV7-9
d_call: TRBD1
cdr3_nt: TGTGCCAGCAGCCTCGGACAGGGAGAGAGGGGGAGAGAGACCCAGTACTTC
cdr3_aa: CASSLGQGERGRETQYF

clone_size: NA
j_call: TRBJ1-3
v_call: TRBV6-5
d_call: NA
cdr3_nt: TGTGCCAGCAAACCCCCGGGACGGCTCGGAAACACCATATATTTT
cdr3_aa: CASKPPGRLGNTIYF

clone_size: NA
j_call: TRBJ1-5
v_call: TRBV9
d_call: NA
cdr3_nt: TGTGCCAGCAGCGTAGAGGCAGGGGCCAATCAGCCCCAGCATTTT
cdr3_aa: CASSVEAGANQPQHF

clone_size: once
j_call: TRBJ1-1
v_call: TRBV6-6
d_call: NA
cdr3_nt: TGTGCCAGCAGTTACTCCAGGTCGAGGGAAGCTTTCTTT
cdr3_aa: CASSYSRSREAFF

clone_size: NA
j_call: TRBJ1-4
v_call: TRBV6-6
d_call: TRBD1
cdr3_nt: TGTGCCAGCAGTTACTCTAGGGGGCGAAGGGAAAAACTGTTTTTT
cdr3_aa: CASSYSRGRREKLFF